This paragraph reports one T cell receptor beta chain. Produced via immunoSEQ multiplex PCR; TCRdb's table is partial and in-frame only. The sample includes 550,000 to 800,000 clones, 90% of them seen just once. Each of the donors was a healthy adult who was HIV-negative and had not had a recent acute infection or vaccination. The sample is drawn from a study of shared clonotypes between healthy human individuals. Germline V gene lookup returns CDR1 MGHRA and CDR2 YSYEKL. The CDR3 length is 16 residues. The trim removed 4 bases at V and 5 bases at J, leaving 12 bases unmatched. The clonotype comes from a man aged 18 to 30 in good health. Some clones in this sample may be carry-over from other donors' samples. Sequenced material: memory CD8+ T cells from PBMCs. As for subset: CD45RO+ cells pooled with CCR7-negative TemRA cells. This chain connects TRBV4-1 to TRBJ2-7; 9 bases are a match to TRBD1. The CDR3 here is CASSPGPGQGFHEQYF. In DNA form, the CDR3 reads TGCGCCAGCAGCCCGGGACCGGGACAGGGATTCCACGAGCAGTACTTC.